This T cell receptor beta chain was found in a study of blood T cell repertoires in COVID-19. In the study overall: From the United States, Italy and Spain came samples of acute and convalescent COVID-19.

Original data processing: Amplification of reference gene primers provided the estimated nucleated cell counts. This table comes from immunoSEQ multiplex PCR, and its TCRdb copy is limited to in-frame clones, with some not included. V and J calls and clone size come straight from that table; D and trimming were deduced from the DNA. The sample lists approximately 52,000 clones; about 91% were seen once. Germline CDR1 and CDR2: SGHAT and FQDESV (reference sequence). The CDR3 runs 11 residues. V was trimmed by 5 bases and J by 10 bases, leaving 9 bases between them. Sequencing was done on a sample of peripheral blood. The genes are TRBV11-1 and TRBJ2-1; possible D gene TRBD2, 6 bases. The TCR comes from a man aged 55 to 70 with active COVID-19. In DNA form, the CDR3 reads TGTGCCAGCAGCCGGACTAACGAGCAGTTCTTC. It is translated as CASSRTNEQFF.